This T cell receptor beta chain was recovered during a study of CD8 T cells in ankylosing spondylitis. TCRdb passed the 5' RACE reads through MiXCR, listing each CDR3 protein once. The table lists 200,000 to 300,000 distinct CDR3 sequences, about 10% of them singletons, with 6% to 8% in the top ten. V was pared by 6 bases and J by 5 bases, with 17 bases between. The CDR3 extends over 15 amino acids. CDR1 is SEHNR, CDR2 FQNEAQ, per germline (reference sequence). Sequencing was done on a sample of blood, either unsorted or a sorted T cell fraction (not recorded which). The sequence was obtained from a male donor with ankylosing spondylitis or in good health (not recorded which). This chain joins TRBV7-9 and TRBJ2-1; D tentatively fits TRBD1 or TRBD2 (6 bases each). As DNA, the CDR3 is TGTGCCAGCAGGCCTCGGAGGGACAACGACAATGAGCAGTTCTTC. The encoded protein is CASRPRRDNDNEQFF.